One and the same sample provided the 32 T cell receptor beta chains below, sequenced in a study of cytomegalovirus exposure and HLA in healthy donors. The PCR used 60 Vbeta and 13 Jbeta primers. Libraries were prepared by immunoSEQ multiplex PCR; TCRdb keeps only in-frame clonotypes and omits some of them. Seen here are 100,000 to 120,000 clones, 65% to 85% observed once, and the top ten hold roughly 6.2%. What was sequenced was PBMCs. Receptor source: a man aged 30 to 45 in good health and CMV-seropositive.

This chain connects TRBV7-3 to TRBJ2-2; 8 bases match TRBD1. J lost 4 bases, V lost 5 bases, and 6 bases had no gene match. There are 15 residues in the CDR3. Germline V gene lookup returns CDR1 SGHTA and CDR2 FQGTGA. This CDR3 is CASSLGTGFTGELFF. The CDR3 DNA reads TGTGCCAGCAGCCTCGGGACAGGATTCACCGGGGAGCTGTTTTTT.

The gene calls are TRBV5-4 and TRBJ2-5; 8 nucleotides match TRBD1. Germline V gives CDR1 SGHNT, CDR2 YYREEE (reference sequence). Unmatched junction bases numbered 5, after V lost 5 bases and J lost 5 bases. This CDR3 is 13 amino acids long. Here the CDR3 DNA reads TGTGCCAGCAGTGTGGACAGGGAGGAGACCCAGTACTTC. Its translation is CASSVDREETQYF.

This clone was counted a few times. This chain joins TRBV15 and TRBJ2-7, with a tentative D call TRBD1 (5 bases). This CDR3 is 13 amino acids long. The V and J ends lost 10 bases and 4 bases respectively, with 17 bases between them. CDR1 and CDR2 (germline): LNHNV, YYDKDF (reference sequence). CDR3 loop: CASQGIVGYEQYF. The CDR3 DNA sequence: TGTGCCAGCCAGGGCATAGTGGGTTACGAGCAGTACTTC.

The chain joins TRBV28 to TRBJ2-5; no clear D gene. The DNA end lines up better with TRBJ2-7; the J call may be wrong. CDR1 and CDR2 from the germline V gene are MDHEN and SYDVKM. The CDR3 is made up of 12 amino acids. The DNA for the CDR3 is TGTGCCAGCAGCGTTAGCTCCTACGAGCAGTACTTC. Its protein product is CASSVSSYEQYF.

The chain recombines TRBV25-1 with TRBJ2-7; D perhaps matches TRBD2 (5 bases). Germline-derived CDR1 and CDR2 are MGHDK and SYGVNS. Trimming pared 5 bases from V and 9 bases from J, leaving 17 bases between. The CDR3 has 13 residues. CDR3 in amino acids: CASSHTPREGQYF. The CDR3, as DNA: TGTGCCAGCAGTCACACACCACGGGAAGGGCAGTACTTC.

Points on this clone: The junction shows a germline mismatch at one end, possibly a read error. This chain joins TRBV7-9 and TRBJ1-2; D remains ambiguous. CDR3 size: 12 residues. CDR1 SEHNR and CDR2 FQNEAQ come from the germline V gene (reference sequence). The CDR3 reads CSSSELREGYTF. The CDR3 nucleotides read TGTTCCAGCTCGGAACTGAGGGAAGGCTACACCTTC. Filled out from reference TRBV7-9 and TRBJ1-2, the complete variable domain reads DTGVSQNPRHKITKRGQNVTFRCDPISEHNRLYWYRQTLGQGPEFLTYFQNEAQLEKSRLLSDRFSAERPKGSFSTLEIQRTEQGDSAMYLCSSSELREGYTFGSGTRLTVV.

CDR3 DNA: TGTGCCAGCAGCCCGCATTCGGGGGGGCAAACAGATACGCAGTATTTT. This translates into CASSPHSGGQTDTQYF. The chain joins TRBV7-9 to TRBJ2-3; 8 bases match TRBD2. Trimming removed 5 bases from V and 3 bases from J; junction bases left unmatched: 10. This CDR3 comprises 16 residues. CDR1 and CDR2 from the germline V gene are SEHNR and FQNEAQ (reference sequence).

The V call is TRBV5-1, the J call TRBJ1-1; weak D call: TRBD1 (5 bases). CDR1 and CDR2 from the germline V gene are SGHRS and YFSETQ. The V and J ends lost 4 bases and 6 bases respectively, with 16 bases between them. CDR3 length: 14 residues. In DNA, the CDR3 is TGCGCCAGCAGCCCGATATTGACAGATTCTGAAGCTTTCTTT. This gives the protein CASSPILTDSEAFF.

The chain carries TRBV11-2 and TRBJ1-3; 8 bases line up with TRBD1. In germline, CDR1 is SGHAT, CDR2 FQNNGV. J gave up 2 bases and V 4 bases, and 7 bases lay outside the gene matches. This CDR3 has 16 residues. CDR3 nucleotide sequence: TGTGCCAGCAGCTCCGTCAGGGGGCCTGCTGGAAACACCATATATTTT. Translation: CASSSVRGPAGNTIYF.

About this clone itself: This specimen includes other DNA sequences encoding the same CDR3. The genes are TRBV9 and TRBJ1-5; 8 bases fit TRBD1. Looked up from germline, CDR1 is SGDLS and CDR2 is YYNGEE. The CDR3 has 14 amino acids. The ends lost 5 bases at V and 7 bases at J; junction bases unmatched: 8. The CDR3 loop reads CASSPGQGSQPQHF. The CDR3, as DNA: TGTGCCAGCAGTCCCGGACAGGGCAGCCAGCCCCAGCATTTT.

The V call is TRBV10-3, the J call TRBJ1-2, with 10 bases fitting TRBD1. The CDR3 totals 16 residues. Trimming removed 1 base from V and 4 bases from J; junction bases left unmatched: 6. Germline V CDR1 and CDR2: ENHRY, SYGVKD. The CDR3 DNA reads TGTGCCATCAGTGAGTGGGGACAGGGGCAACGCTATGGCTACACCTTC. Its translation: CAISEWGQGQRYGYTF.

The rearrangement uses TRBV11-2 and TRBJ2-7; D is undetermined. In germline, CDR1 is SGHAT, CDR2 FQNNGV. There are 12 residues in the CDR3. Trimming removed 5 bases at V and 3 bases at J, with 8 bases between. The CDR3 region has the DNA TGTGCCAGCAGCCCCATCAGCTACGAGCAGTACTTC. Protein product: CASSPISYEQYF.

V usage is TRBV27 and J usage is TRBJ1-2; tentatively, D is TRBD1 (5 bases). The CDR3 consists of 11 residues. CDR1 and CDR2 from the germline V gene are MNHEY and SMNVEV (reference sequence). CDR3 in amino acids: CASGFGGGYTF. The CDR3 DNA sequence: TGTGCGAGCGGGTTCGGGGGAGGCTACACCTTC.

The chain links TRBV19 to TRBJ2-3; TRBD2 agrees at 14 bases. Germline V gene sequence: CDR1 LNHDA, CDR2 SQIVND (reference sequence). The CDR3 length is 16 residues. With 7 bases clipped from V and 2 bases from J, the junction kept 5 bases outside the gene matches. CDR3 protein: CASTRTSGGLTDTQYF. CDR3 DNA sequence: TGTGCCAGTACCAGGACTAGCGGGGGGCTCACAGATACGCAGTATTTT.

This chain's CDR3 is CASSDYRGGTTNEKLFF. The CDR3 nucleotides are TGTGCCAGCAGTGACTACAGGGGCGGTACAACTAATGAAAAACTGTTTTTT. J is TRBJ1-4 and V is TRBV25-1; 7 bases map to TRBD1. The CDR3 consists of 17 residues. CDR1 is MGHDK and CDR2 is SYGVNS in the germline V gene. The trim removed 3 bases at V and 0 bases at J, leaving 7 bases unmatched.

The rearrangement links TRBV23-1 to TRBJ1-6; 7 bases fit TRBD1. Being an ORF, TRBV23-1 has a function that is uncertain. Trimming at V came to 7 bases and at J to 14 bases, leaving 5 bases not matched to a gene. This CDR3 has 11 residues. This CDR3 is CASMGQTTLHF. Written as DNA, the CDR3 is TGCGCCAGCATGGGACAGACGACCCTCCACTTT.

The genes are TRBV19 and TRBJ2-7, with D maybe TRBD1 (5 bases). This CDR3 has 13 residues. Trimming shortened V by 5 bases and J by 7 bases, and 15 bases separated the two germline ends. The V gene's germline CDR1 is LNHDA and CDR2 SQIVND (reference sequence). CDR3 coding DNA: TGTGCCAGTAGTCCGAGCGACAGCGTAGAGCAGTACTTC. Translation: CASSPSDSVEQYF.

The chain is built from TRBV5-6 and TRBJ2-2; a possible D gene is TRBD2 (6 bases). CDR3 length equals 11 residues. The germline CDR1 and CDR2 sequences are SGHDT and YYEEEE. V was trimmed by 0 bases and J by 16 bases, leaving 10 bases between them. CDR3 in DNA: TGTGCCAGCAGCTTGGGGAGGGAACGGTTTTTT. This gives the protein CASSLGRERFF.

The V and J genes are TRBV6-1 and TRBJ2-5; tentative D call: TRBD2 (6 bases). The CDR3 runs to 13 residues. V was pared by 10 bases and J by 2 bases, with 14 bases between. CDR1 is MNHNS, CDR2 SASEGT, per germline. CDR3 in amino acids: CATSGGPQETQYF. Written as DNA, the CDR3 is TGTGCCACCTCCGGGGGACCTCAAGAGACCCAGTACTTC.

V usage is TRBV4-3 and J usage is TRBJ2-1; no definite D call. Trimming took off 5 bases at V and 3 bases at J, with 8 bases between the two ends. Germline V gene sequence: CDR1 LGHNA, CDR2 YSLEER. This CDR3 is built from 13 residues. In DNA form, the CDR3 reads TGCGCCAGCAGCGGAGAGCTCTACAATGAGCAGTTCTTC. Its protein is CASSGELYNEQFF.

This chain links TRBV5-6 with TRBJ2-1; 9 bases are shared with TRBD1. Unmatched junction bases numbered 12, after V lost 7 bases and J lost 4 bases. CDR1 is SGHDT, CDR2 YYEEEE, per germline. This CDR3 contains 16 residues. The CDR3 DNA sequence: TGTGCCAGCTCACCAAATATGGGACAGGGTTACAATGAGCAGTTCTTC. Translating it yields CASSPNMGQGYNEQFF. Drawing the rest from reference TRBV5-6 and TRBJ2-1, the complete variable domain is DAGVTQSPTHLIKTRGQQVTLRCSPKSGHDTVSWYQQALGQGPQFIFQYYEEEERQRGNFPDRFSGHQFPNYSSELNVNALLLGDSALYLCASSPNMGQGYNEQFFGPGTRLTVL.

This clone was observed a handful of times. This chain uses TRBV11-2 with TRBJ1-1; 9 positions match TRBD1. Germline V lookup: CDR1 SGHAT, CDR2 FQNNGV. J lost 5 bases, V lost 5 bases, and 9 bases had no gene match. The CDR3 has 15 amino acids. CDR3 protein: CASSEGGTGRTEAFF. The CDR3 DNA sequence: TGTGCCAGCAGCGAAGGAGGGACAGGGAGAACTGAAGCTTTCTTT.

CDR3: CASSEIDRFSSYEQYF. The CDR3 DNA reads as TGTGCCAGCAGTGAAATTGACAGATTCAGCTCCTACGAGCAGTACTTC. The chain uses TRBV6-1 and TRBJ2-5; D is perhaps TRBD1 (5 bases). Matching the DNA end better, TRBJ2-7 makes the J call doubtful. The length of the CDR3 is 16 residues. Germline CDR1 reads MNHNS; CDR2 reads SASEGT.

The rearrangement uses TRBV15 and TRBJ1-6, with D hard to call. Trimming left V 0 bases short and J 6 bases short, with 9 bases between. This CDR3 has 15 residues. Germline V gives CDR1 LNHNV, CDR2 YYDKDF (reference sequence). As DNA, the CDR3 is TGTGCCACCAGCAGAGATAGACTGCTTAATTCACCCCTCCACTTT. Residues: CATSRDRLLNSPLHF.

This clone was seen a few times. This chain links TRBV4-3 with TRBJ1-4, with TRBD1 matching over 8 bases. V was pared by 1 base and J by 1 base, with 2 bases of the junction left unmatched. In germline, CDR1 is LGHNA, CDR2 YSLEER. CDR3 length: 16 residues. The CDR3 region is CASSQGTGRTNEKLFF. Here the CDR3 DNA reads TGCGCCAGCAGCCAAGGGACAGGGAGAACTAATGAAAAACTGTTTTTT.

The V call is TRBV13, the J call TRBJ2-3; tentative D call: TRBD2 (6 bases). The CDR3 length is 14 residues. Trimming took 5 bases from V and 4 from J, leaving 13 bases between them. Germline V gene lookup returns CDR1 PRHDT and CDR2 FYEKMQ (reference sequence). The CDR3 reads CASSPGETPDTQYF. CDR3 nucleotide sequence: TGTGCCAGCAGCCCGGGGGAAACGCCAGATACGCAGTATTTT.

With respect to this clone: A much larger clone lies a single base off, so this may be a read error. The V and J genes are TRBV5-1 and TRBJ1-5; possible D gene TRBD1, 6 bases. In germline, CDR1 is SGHRS, CDR2 YFSETQ. CDR3 length equals 16 residues. Between the trimmed V and J ends, which lost 1 base and 1 base, there was a span of 12 bases. CDR3 loop: CASSLTGKASNQPQHF. The CDR3 DNA is TGCGCCAGCAGCTTGACAGGGAAGGCGAGCAATCAGCCCCAGCATTTT.

This clone was seen a single time. This chain connects TRBV14 to TRBJ1-2, with 11 bases matching TRBD1. The CDR3 contains 14 residues. Germline values: CDR1 SGHDN, CDR2 FVKESK. With V trimmed by 2 bases and J by 10 bases, 6 bases remained unmatched. The CDR3 coding sequence is TGTGCCAGCAGCCAAATGCCTGGACAGGGGGCCTACACCTTC. It encodes CASSQMPGQGAYTF. The complete variable domain, with remaining parts taken from reference TRBV14 and TRBJ1-2, reads EAGVTQFPSHSVIEKGQTVTLRCDPISGHDNLYWYRRVMGKEIKFLLHFVKESKQDESGMPNNRFLAERTGGTYSTLKVQPAELEDSGVYFCASSQMPGQGAYTFGSGTRLTVV.

This sequence joins TRBV4-1 and TRBJ2-7, with D hard to call. Trimming left V 0 bases short and J 5 bases short, with 17 bases between. Germline V gene lookup returns CDR1 MGHRA and CDR2 YSYEKL. The CDR3 runs to 16 residues. The CDR3 DNA reads as TGCGCCAGCAGCCAAGATCAGAGGAGTGGTGTGAACGAGCAGTACTTC. It encodes CASSQDQRSGVNEQYF.

The chain has TRBV19 and TRBJ1-5; 10 nucleotides line up with TRBD1. The CDR3 contains 15 residues. V lost 0 bases and J lost 7; bases outside the gene matches: 3. Germline lookup yields CDR1 LNHDA and CDR2 SQIVND (reference sequence). Here the CDR3 DNA reads TGTGCCAGTAGTATAGATCGGACAGGGGGGCAGCCCCAGCATTTT. Protein: CASSIDRTGGQPQHF.

V gene TRBV6-6 combines with J gene TRBJ1-4; D not certain. CDR1 is MNHNY and CDR2 is SVGAGI in the germline V gene (reference sequence). The CDR3 runs to 14 residues. Trimming left V 3 bases short and J 0 bases short, with 5 bases between. The CDR3 bases are TGTGCCAGCAGTTATTCTCCAACTAATGAAAAACTGTTTTTT. Amino acids: CASSYSPTNEKLFF.

The chain is built from TRBV19 and TRBJ2-3; no firm D call. This CDR3 is built from 13 residues. V was clipped by 3 bases and J by 2 bases, with 6 bases between them. CDR1 LNHDA and CDR2 SQIVND come from the germline V gene (reference sequence). CDR3 sequence: CASSIVVTDTQYF. CDR3 sequence (DNA): TGTGCCAGTAGTATCGTAGTCACAGATACGCAGTATTTT.